This T cell receptor beta chain was obtained from a study of T cell repertoires in MIS-A myocarditis (dated by TCRdb to the early 2020s). TCRbeta CDR3 regions were amplified with the immunoSEQ bias-controlled multiplex PCR and sequenced at high throughput. In the paper's pipeline: The immunoSEQ vendor pipeline collapsed and filtered the CDR3 sequences so that the abundance and frequency of each unique TCRbeta CDR3 could be quantified. CD-HIT clustered dominant CDR3 amino acid sequences with SARS-CoV-2-specific ImmuneCODE TCRbeta sequences at a 90% global sequence identity threshold. Clones at frequencies from 0.1 to 1 were categorized as hyperexpanded, and clones at frequencies from 0.01 to 0.1 were categorized as large. MiXCR was used to confirm CDR3 amino acid sequences and V and J gene assignments of dominant clones. The R stringdist package was used to calculate Levenshtein distances between the patient clonotypes and the ImmuneCODE hits. TCRdb stores this immuneACCESS table with in-frame sequences only. Part of the clones is absent; in the studies checked, under half of the shortfall reflects unresolved V genes, and no reason is known for the rest. V, J and clone size were drawn from that table, and D and trimming were deduced from the DNA. For this sample the table gives roughly 10,000 clones, of which approximately 83% were detected only once. The ten most abundant clones make up approximately 28% of the sample.

The QIAamp DNA FFPE kit was used to extract genomic DNA from formalin-fixed paraffin-embedded autopsy tissue. On this clone: No antigen is known for it. Base qualities are missing; no much larger clone stands one base away.

Including cysteine and phenylalanine, the CDR3 has 16 amino acids. The only DNA kept is the CDR3, 48 bases in frame from the first base. The trim is 4 bases for V and 6 bases for J, with a gap of 19 bases between the germline ends. Per the germline V gene, ENHRY is the CDR1 and SYGVKD is the CDR2. This clonotype was obtained from a man aged 18 to 29 with fulminant myocarditis from multisystem inflammatory syndrome in adults (MIS-A) after COVID-19. The rearranged segments are TRBV10-3 and TRBJ2-1; the D gene may be TRBD1 or TRBD2, since each aligns over 5 bases. Sample: right ventricle heart tissue obtained at autopsy. The cell subset or site label corresponds to: cardiac tissue sample (left or right ventricle, interventricular septum, or pericardium). The DNA reads TGTGCCATCAGTGGAGCCCTGGGGGTCCTTCGCAATGAGCAGTTCTTC. This yields the protein CAISGALGVLRNEQFF.